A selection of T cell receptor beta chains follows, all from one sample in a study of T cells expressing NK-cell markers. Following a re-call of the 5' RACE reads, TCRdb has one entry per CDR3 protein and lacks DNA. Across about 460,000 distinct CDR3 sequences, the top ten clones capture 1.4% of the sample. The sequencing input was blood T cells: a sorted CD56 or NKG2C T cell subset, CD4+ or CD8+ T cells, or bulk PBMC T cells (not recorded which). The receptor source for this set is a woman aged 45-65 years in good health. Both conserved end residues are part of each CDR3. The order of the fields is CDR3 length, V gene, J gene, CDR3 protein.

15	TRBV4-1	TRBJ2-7	CASSAGPGAAYEQYF
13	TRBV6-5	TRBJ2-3	CASRNPNTDTQYF
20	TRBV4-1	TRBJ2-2	CASSQDPPGLAAQGTGELFF
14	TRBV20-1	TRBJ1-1	CSAIPGRMNTEAFF
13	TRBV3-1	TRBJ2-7	CASSQLDRGEQYF
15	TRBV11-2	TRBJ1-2	CASSLESGINYGYTF
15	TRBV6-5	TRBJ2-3	CASTGFAGSTDTQYF
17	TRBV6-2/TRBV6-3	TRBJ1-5	CASSFLGSAPTNQPQHF
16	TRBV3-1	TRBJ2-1	CASSQETGSLLYEQFF
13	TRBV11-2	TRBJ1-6	CASSPLRNSPLHF
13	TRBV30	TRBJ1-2	CAWSPQAAYGYTF
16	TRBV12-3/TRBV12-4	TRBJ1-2	CASSRSAQGGGRGYTF
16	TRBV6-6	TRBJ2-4	CASSSLGLGAKNIQYF
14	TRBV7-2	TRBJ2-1	CASTLDWSYNEQFF
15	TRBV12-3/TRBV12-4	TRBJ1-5	CASSARRGQVQPQHF
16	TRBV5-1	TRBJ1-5	CASSLAGQEGNQPQHF
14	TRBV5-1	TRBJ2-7	CASRAFSLNNEQYF
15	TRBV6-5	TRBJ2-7	CASSYSAGSSYEQYF
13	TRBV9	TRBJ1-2	CASSVFESYGYTF
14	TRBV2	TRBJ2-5	CASKDRGRQETQYF
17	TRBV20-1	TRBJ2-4	CSARDPGTGATKNIQYF
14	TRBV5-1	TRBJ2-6	CASAPFAGANVLTF
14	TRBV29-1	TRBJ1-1	CSFYNQGYSTEAFF
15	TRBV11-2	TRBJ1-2	CASSSAGRGVYGYTF
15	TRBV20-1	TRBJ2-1	CSAGGAGALGNEQFF
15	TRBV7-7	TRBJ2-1	CASRAAGGTYNEQFF
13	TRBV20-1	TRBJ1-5	CSARIQADQPQHF
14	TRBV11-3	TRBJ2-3	CASSTSGRGDTQYF
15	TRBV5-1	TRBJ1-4	CASSPEAVGNEKLFF
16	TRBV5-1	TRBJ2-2	CASSLTGGVSTGELFF
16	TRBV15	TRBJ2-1	CATSRVSEGRGNEQFF
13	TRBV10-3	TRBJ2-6	CAIRESGANVLTF
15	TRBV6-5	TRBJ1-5	CASSYRGPFGQPQHF
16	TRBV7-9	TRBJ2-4	CASSLGTRPSKNIQYF
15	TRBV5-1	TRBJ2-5	CASSLLGRIQETQYF
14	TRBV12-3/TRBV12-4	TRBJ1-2	CASCDRGAFGGYTF
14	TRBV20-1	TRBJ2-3	CSVRRGAFSDTQYF
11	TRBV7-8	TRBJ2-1	CASSSGRLPFF
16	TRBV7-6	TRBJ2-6	CASSLVQGPGANVLTF
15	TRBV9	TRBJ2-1	CASSVLERPYNEQFF
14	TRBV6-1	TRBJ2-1	CASRDKSSYNEQFF
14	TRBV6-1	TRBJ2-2	CASIRTSHSGELFF
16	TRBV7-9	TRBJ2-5	CASSLPTGTISETQYF
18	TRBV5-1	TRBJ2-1	CASSDLNPGTSGIDEQFF
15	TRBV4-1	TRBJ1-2	CASSQVDGINYGYTF
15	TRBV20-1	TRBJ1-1	CSARTAGERNTEAFF
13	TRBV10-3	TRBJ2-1	CAISETQNNEQFF
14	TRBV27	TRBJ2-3	CASTQLGIGDTQYF
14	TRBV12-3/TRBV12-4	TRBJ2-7	CASSFGGSLHEQYF
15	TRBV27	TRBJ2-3	CASSLSRTLPDTQYF
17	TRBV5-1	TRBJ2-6	CASSFTSGSSGANVLTF
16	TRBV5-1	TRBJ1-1	CASSLRDFSANTEAFF